This T cell receptor (beta chain) emerged from a study of early T cells in non-severe SARS-CoV-2 infection. For the study at large: Alpha and beta chains were unpaired, from unsorted whole-blood bulk RNA.

Trimming stripped 0 bases from V and 10 bases from J, with 5 bases between. There are 11 residues in the CDR3. Germline CDR1 is SGDLS and CDR2 is YYNGEE. The TCR library protocol attached unique molecular identifiers to the individual cDNA molecules. MiXCR, run by TCRdb on the 5' RACE reads, gives a single entry per CDR3 protein. The table has fewer than 85,000 distinct CDR3 sequences, about 11% seen once. The sequences come from whole blood, collected at baseline. V gene TRBV9 combines with J gene TRBJ2-1; D not resolved. This TCR derives from an adult who was a healthcare worker with PCR-confirmed SARS-CoV-2 infection or an uninfected control (not recorded which). The CDR3: CASSVGPEQFF. The DNA of the CDR3 is TGTGCCAGCAGCGTAGGGCCAGAGCAGTTCTTC.